One and the same sample provided the 30 T cell receptor beta chains below, sequenced in a study of T cells in Graves' hyperthyroidism and ophthalmopathy. From RNA transcripts, TCR beta CDR3 regions were amplified. RT-PCR in the first round (using the HTBI primer set) targeted the TCR CDR3. TCRdb recomputed calls from the multiplex PCR reads with MiXCR, one row per CDR3 protein. The table includes roughly 700,000 distinct CDR3 sequences, around 15% detected once. The sample comprised blood. The receptors originated from a man aged 50 or older with Graves' hyperthyroidism.

The chain carries TRBV19 and TRBJ2-3; D tentatively fits TRBD1 or TRBD2 (6 bases each). Trimming shortened V by 3 bases and J by 6 bases, and 10 bases separated the two germline ends. The germline V gene has CDR1 LNHDA and CDR2 SQIVND (reference sequence). CDR3 length equals 13 residues. The CDR3 region is CASSMGGLDTQYF. The CDR3 DNA reads as TGTGCCAGTAGTATGGGGGGCTTGGATACGCAGTATTTT.

This clonotype was detected ten times or more. The chain carries TRBV2 and TRBJ1-2, with D perhaps matching TRBD1 (6 bases). The CDR3 contains 14 residues. Germline V gene lookup returns CDR1 SNHLY and CDR2 FYNNEI. V dropped 6 bases and J dropped 4 bases, with 15 bases sitting between them. CDR3 nucleotides: TGTGCCAGCAGGGGACAAACTTGGGGCTATGGCTACACCTTC. Translating gives CASRGQTWGYGYTF.

Ten or more counts support this clonotype. The CDR3 region is CASSVRLADSYEQYF. The CDR3 nucleotides are TGCGCCAGCAGTGTGCGTCTAGCGGATTCCTACGAGCAGTACTTC. V usage is TRBV10-2 and J usage is TRBJ2-7, with TRBD2 identical over 7 bases. The V gene's germline CDR1 is WSHSY and CDR2 SAAADI. CDR3 length equals 15 residues. The J segment lost 1 base and the V segment lost 4 bases, leaving 7 bases of the junction unmatched.

This clonotype came up a few times. This chain links TRBV7-2 with TRBJ1-5; weak D call: TRBD1 (6 bases). This CDR3 region has 15 residues. Deletions cut 5 bases from V and 3 bases from J, with 14 bases between. Germline V gene sequence: CDR1 SGHTA, CDR2 FQGNSA. CDR3 protein: CASSQIGQYNQPQHF. As DNA, the CDR3 is TGTGCCAGCAGCCAAATTGGACAGTACAATCAGCCCCAGCATTTT.

The gene calls are TRBV6-1 and TRBJ2-4, with a tentative D call TRBD1 (5 bases). The V end lost 7 bases, the J end lost 2 bases, and 12 bases lay between the germline ends. The CDR3 has 14 residues. The germline V gene has CDR1 MNHNS and CDR2 SASEGT. The CDR3 reads CASILTGTKNIQYF. The CDR3 DNA is TGTGCCAGCATCCTCACAGGTACCAAAAACATTCAGTACTTC.

The chain carries TRBV7-2 and TRBJ2-7; 7 nucleotides match TRBD2. Germline CDR1 and CDR2: SGHTA and FQGNSA. V gave up 5 bases and J gave up 3 bases; unmatched junction bases: 7. This CDR3 comprises 14 residues. The DNA of the CDR3 is TGTGCCAGCAGCCGCCCCGGGACTAACTACGAGCAGTACTTC. Its protein is CASSRPGTNYEQYF.

This clonotype showed up many times. The gene calls are TRBV15 and TRBJ2-1; 7 bases align to TRBD1. J gave up 2 bases and V 5 bases, and 3 bases lay outside the gene matches. CDR3 length equals 14 residues. Germline CDR1 is LNHNV and CDR2 is YYDKDF (reference sequence). The DNA for the CDR3 is TGTGCCACCAGCCTGCAGGGGGCCTACAATGAGCAGTTCTTC. It yields the protein CATSLQGAYNEQFF.

This clonotype was counted many times. The V and J genes are TRBV2 and TRBJ2-1; D is uncertain. Trimming took 4 bases from V and 2 from J, leaving 9 bases between them. CDR1 is SNHLY, CDR2 FYNNEI, per germline. The CDR3 runs to 14 residues. Written as DNA, the CDR3 is TGTGCCAGCAGTGTTCGGCAAACCTACAATGAGCAGTTCTTC. Translation gives CASSVRQTYNEQFF.

This clonotype was counted only a few times. The rearrangement links TRBV20-1 to TRBJ2-5, with D unresolved. Per the germline V gene, CDR1 is DFQATT and CDR2 is SNEGSKA (reference sequence). Trimming stripped 5 bases from V and 5 bases from J, with 6 bases between. This CDR3 comprises 10 residues. The CDR3 region is CSALAETQYF. For the CDR3, the DNA is TGCAGTGCTTTGGCGGAGACCCAGTACTTC.

This clonotype came up a few times. Here the CDR3 omits its conserved ending phenylalanine or tryptophan, so a read error is the likely source. The chain combines TRBV6-2 or TRBV6-3 with TRBJ1-2, with 11 bases lining up with TRBD1. Germline V CDR1 and CDR2: MNHEY, SVGEGT. V gave up 7 bases and J gave up 4 bases; unmatched junction bases: 5. This CDR3 has 14 amino acids. The DNA for the CDR3 is TGTGCCAGCACTACGGGACAGGGGGGCTATGGCTACACCCTC. It specifies CASTTGQGGYGYTL.

This clonotype appeared a few times. V usage is TRBV25-1 and J usage is TRBJ1-1; 7 nucleotides line up with TRBD1. This CDR3 region has 17 residues. The V gene's germline CDR1 is MGHDK and CDR2 SYGVNS. With 1 base clipped from V and 1 base from J, the junction kept 9 bases outside the gene matches. DNA of the CDR3: TGTGCCAGCAGTGAATTGGGCAGGGGGGGGGGGAACACTGAAGCTTTCTTT. As protein: CASSELGRGGGNTEAFF.

This clonotype has a count of ten or more. The V and J genes are TRBV6-2 or TRBV6-3 and TRBJ1-1, with unresolved D. V was shortened by 5 bases and J by 5 bases, with 9 bases between the two germline ends. CDR1 and CDR2 from the germline V gene are MNHEY and SVGEGT. CDR3 length: 12 amino acids. The chain's CDR3 is CASSKVVTEAFF. The CDR3 coding sequence is TGTGCCAGCAGTAAGGTGGTGACTGAAGCTTTCTTT.

This clonotype was detected many times. The gene calls are TRBV2 and TRBJ2-3, with 8 bases aligning to TRBD2. CDR3 length: 16 amino acids. V shed 6 bases and J 0 bases; nucleotides not matched to a gene: 8. Germline values: CDR1 SNHLY, CDR2 FYNNEI. The CDR3 protein is CASSSGVAGSTDTQYF. The CDR3 coding sequence is TGTGCCAGCAGCTCGGGGGTAGCGGGGAGCACAGATACGCAGTATTTT.

This clonotype has just a few counts. V usage is TRBV6-2 or TRBV6-3 and J usage is TRBJ1-1, with a weak D call TRBD1 (5 bases). The CDR3 consists of 14 residues. The germline V gene encodes CDR1 MNHEY and CDR2 SVGEGT. V was shortened by 7 bases and J by 1 base, with 13 bases between the two germline ends. CDR3 sequence: CASTLLDRNTEAFF. The DNA of the CDR3 is TGTGCCAGCACCCTACTCGACAGGAACACTGAAGCTTTCTTT.

This clonotype has only a few counts. V and J are TRBV19 and TRBJ1-4; 8 bases are shared with TRBD1. Germline V gives CDR1 LNHDA, CDR2 SQIVND (reference sequence). CDR3 length: 15 residues. V trimming: 5 bases; J trimming: 4 bases; junction bases outside the gene matches: 6. CDR3 in amino acids: CASSGRDRSNEKLFF. The DNA for the CDR3 is TGTGCCAGTAGTGGCCGGGACAGGAGTAATGAAAAACTGTTTTTT.

This rearrangement joins TRBV5-6 to TRBJ2-6; D is perhaps TRBD1 (5 bases). The CDR3 spans 17 residues. The V and J ends lost 3 bases and 0 bases respectively, with 13 bases between them. Germline-derived CDR1 and CDR2 are SGHDT and YYEEEE. CDR3 DNA sequence: TGTGCCAGCAGCTCATTGACAGATTACTCTGGGGCCAACGTCCTGACTTTC. It is translated as CASSSLTDYSGANVLTF.

This clonotype was detected a few times. V is TRBV19 and J is TRBJ2-2; TRBD1 might be the D (5 bases). The germline CDR1 and CDR2 sequences are LNHDA and SQIVND (reference sequence). The CDR3 is 14 residues long. V was shortened by 6 bases and J by 1 base, with 9 bases between the two germline ends. This CDR3 is CASRGLENTGELFF. DNA for the CDR3: TGTGCCAGTAGGGGGCTCGAGAACACCGGGGAGCTGTTTTTT.

The chain links TRBV19 to TRBJ1-4; D unresolved. CDR1 is LNHDA, CDR2 SQIVND, per germline (reference sequence). V lost 5 bases to trimming and J lost 0 bases, with 10 bases between them. CDR3 size: 15 residues. The CDR3 is CASSPSMTTNEKLFF. In nucleotides, the CDR3 is TGTGCCAGTAGTCCTTCGATGACAACTAATGAAAAACTGTTTTTT.

At least ten counts were recorded for this clonotype. This rearrangement joins TRBV28 to TRBJ2-2, with 7 nucleotides matching TRBD2. Germline CDR1 MDHEN, CDR2 SYDVKM. V lost 5 bases and J lost 6; bases outside the gene matches: 9. This CDR3 has 15 residues. DNA for the CDR3: TGTGCCAGCAGTAAATTCCAGGCGGGAGCCGGGGAGCTGTTTTTT. Translating it yields CASSKFQAGAGELFF.

V usage is TRBV5-1 and J usage is TRBJ2-7; possibly TRBD2 for D (5 bases). The CDR3 sequence is 17 residues long. The V end was cut by 4 bases, the J end by 2 bases, with 22 bases between. CDR1 is SGHRS and CDR2 is YFSETQ in the germline V gene. The CDR3 is CASSRSWGPGITYEQYF. The CDR3 nucleotides read TGCGCCAGCAGCCGATCTTGGGGTCCGGGGATTACCTACGAGCAGTACTTC. Looking up the rest from reference TRBV5-1 and TRBJ2-7 gives the full variable domain: KAGVTQTPRYLIKTRGQQVTLSCSPISGHRSVSWYQQTPGQGLQFLFEYFSETQRNKGNFPGRFSGRQFSNSRSEMNVSTLELGDSALYLCASSRSWGPGITYEQYFGPGTRLTVT.

At least ten counts were recorded for this clonotype. The rearrangement links TRBV6-2 or TRBV6-3 to TRBJ2-7, with D perhaps TRBD2 (6 bases). Trimming stripped 5 bases from V and 3 bases from J, with 17 bases between. The CDR3 has 15 amino acids. Germline CDR1 reads MNHEY; CDR2 reads SVGEGT. CDR3 nucleotide sequence: TGTGCCAGCAGTCTTCACTCGGGAGTAATCTACGAGCAGTACTTC. Protein: CASSLHSGVIYEQYF.

The V call is TRBV5-1, the J call TRBJ2-1; 7 bases fit TRBD1. After removal of 3 bases from V and 7 bases from J, the junction contained 1 base not matched to a gene. Germline V gene data show CDR1 as SGHRS and CDR2 as YFSETQ. There are 12 residues in the CDR3. The DNA of the CDR3 is TGCGCCAGCAGCTGGACAGGAAATGAGCAGTTCTTC. Protein product: CASSWTGNEQFF.

This chain connects TRBV6-2 or TRBV6-3 to TRBJ2-7; 9 bases map to TRBD2. This CDR3 comprises 14 residues. The trim removed 4 bases at V and 2 bases at J, leaving 3 bases unmatched. Germline V gene lookup returns CDR1 MNHEY and CDR2 SVGEGT. This CDR3 is CASSSREGTYEQYF. The CDR3 DNA sequence: TGTGCCAGCAGTTCGCGGGAGGGAACCTACGAGCAGTACTTC.

The sample holds a few counts of this clonotype. J is TRBJ1-1 and V is TRBV12-3 or TRBV12-4; D gene ambiguous. There are 13 residues in the CDR3. V was trimmed by 3 bases and J by 3 bases, leaving 8 bases between them. The CDR3 nucleotides are TGTGCCAGCAGTTTCACTTACTACACTGAAGCTTTCTTT. Translated: CASSFTYYTEAFF.

In this sample, this clonotype turned up a few times. This chain joins TRBV6-1 and TRBJ1-4, with a weak D call TRBD1 (5 bases). The CDR3 length is 14 residues. With 4 bases removed from V and 4 bases from J, the gap between germline ends came to 10 bases. The V gene's germline CDR1 is MNHNS and CDR2 SASEGT. CDR3 region: CASSAWDYNEKLFF. The DNA for the CDR3 is TGTGCCAGCAGTGCCTGGGACTATAATGAAAAACTGTTTTTT.

This clonotype was detected ten times or more. This chain links TRBV28 with TRBJ2-1; D is undetermined. CDR1 and CDR2 (germline): MDHEN, SYDVKM. This CDR3 region has 19 residues. V was shortened by 1 base and J by 1 base, with 20 bases between the two germline ends. CDR3: CASSLLLGYSPKSYNEQFF. The CDR3 DNA sequence: TGTGCCAGCAGTTTATTGCTGGGTTATTCTCCGAAGTCCTACAATGAGCAGTTCTTC.

This clonotype has only a few counts. The genes are TRBV28 and TRBJ1-5; tentative D call: TRBD1 (6 bases). Germline CDR1 MDHEN, CDR2 SYDVKM. The CDR3 spans 15 residues. Trimming cost V 2 bases and J 6 bases, with 14 bases left between them. CDR3 amino acids: CASSLVGATGQPQHF. In nucleotides, the CDR3 is TGTGCCAGCAGTTTAGTGGGGGCGACCGGTCAGCCCCAGCATTTT. The entire variable domain, with the rest obtained from reference TRBV28 and TRBJ1-5, is as follows: DVKVTQSSRYLVKRTGEKVFLECVQDMDHENMFWYRQDPGLGLRLIYFSYDVKMKEKGDIPEGYSVSREKKERFSLILESASTNQTSMYLCASSLVGATGQPQHFGDGTRLSIL.

The chain carries TRBV7-9 and TRBJ2-1, with 7 bases fitting TRBD2. CDR1 is SEHNR, CDR2 FQNEAQ, per germline (reference sequence). The CDR3 runs 16 residues. The V segment lost 5 bases and the J segment 8 bases; nucleotides outside the gene matches: 15. The DNA for the CDR3 is TGTGCCAGCAGCCCCAGTTTGGGCGGGAGTGAGTATGAGCAGTTCTTC. It codes for CASSPSLGGSEYEQFF.

Regarding this clonotype: This sequence may be a read error, since a much larger clone differs from it by one base. Here the CDR3 DNA reads TGTGCCAGCAGCCGCAGGGTTACGGCATTGACCCCCCACGAGCAGTACTTC. It is translated as CASSRRVTALTPHEQYF. The gene calls are TRBV12-3 or TRBV12-4 and TRBJ2-7, with D possibly matching TRBD1 (5 bases). The length of the CDR3 is 17 residues. V was clipped by 6 bases and J by 5 bases, with 26 bases between them.

This clonotype was recorded a few times. The gene calls are TRBV7-9 and TRBJ1-2; unclear D gene. The germline V and J ends were trimmed by 1 base and 8 bases, with 14 bases remaining between them. The CDR3 runs 14 residues. Germline V CDR1 and CDR2: SEHNR, FQNEAQ (reference sequence). CDR3 loop: CASSLDLSAFGYTF. As DNA, the CDR3 is TGTGCCAGCAGCTTAGACCTGTCAGCTTTCGGCTACACCTTC.